The sequence of this T cell receptor (beta chain) was determined in a study of regulatory T cells in long-lasting Graves disease. Time point denoted: newly diagnosed GD, antithyroid drugs for less than 3 months. After RNA was extracted from PBMCs, the TCR library was made from it. TCR beta libraries were built with iRepertoire HTBI primers and Arm-PCR of CDR3 regions. Per the study methods: Segment identification across samples yielded 55 to 65 TRBV and around 13 TRBJ segments. TCRdb itself ran the multiplex PCR reads through MiXCR, one entry per CDR3 protein. TCRdb's processing, not the authors' own work, is the source of the V and J calls. This table has 400,000 to 500,000 distinct CDR3 sequences, roughly 15% appearing once. This clonotype was seen repeatedly, ten times or more. The length of the CDR3 is 14 residues. V shed 5 bases and J shed 1 base, with 11 bases lying between them. These data were likewise used in another study, on T cells in Graves' hyperthyroidism and ophthalmopathy. From that study: Most expanded thyroid clonotypes above 0.001 recurred in blood.

V and J are TRBV12-3 or TRBV12-4 and TRBJ2-5; the D gene is possibly TRBD2 (6 bases). This material consisted of peripheral blood mononuclear cells (PBMCs), taken at new diagnosis, from a patient treated with antithyroid drugs. The receptor was derived from a woman aged 45-60 years with Graves disease. In nucleotides, the CDR3 is TGTGCCAGCAGTCCTAGCGTAACCCAAGAGACCCAGTACTTC. It translates to CASSPSVTQETQYF.